One sample yielded the 8 T cell receptor beta chains listed below, sequenced in a study of T-cell memory formation after mild COVID-19. TCRdb itself ran the 5' RACE reads through MiXCR, one entry per CDR3 protein. The sample records fewer than 250,000 distinct CDR3 sequences, around 30% being singletons. The material sequenced was PBMCs or a T cell subset sorted from them (not recorded which). These receptors all stem from an adult woman who had mild COVID-19 (a few samples of this study predate the infection). Cell type and time point are not known.

This clonotype came up a few times. The chain joins TRBV3-1 to TRBJ2-7; 8 nucleotides match TRBD1. The V segment lost 6 bases and the J segment 6 bases; nucleotides outside the gene matches: 13. The germline V gene encodes CDR1 LGHDT and CDR2 YNNKEL (reference sequence). This CDR3 has 15 residues. The CDR3: CASRGRTGKNVEQYF. The DNA of the CDR3 is TGTGCCAGCAGGGGGAGGACAGGGAAGAATGTCGAGCAGTACTTC.

This clonotype came up many times. This chain connects TRBV15 to TRBJ2-3; tentatively, D is TRBD2 (6 bases). This CDR3 region has 15 residues. V was cut by 0 bases and J by 3 bases, with 10 bases left in between. The germline gives CDR1 LNHNV, CDR2 YYDKDF (reference sequence). CDR3 residues: CATSRDGGSTDTQYF. The CDR3 DNA is TGTGCCACCAGCAGAGATGGGGGGAGTACAGATACGCAGTATTTT. Combining the CDR3 with reference TRBV15 and TRBJ2-3 gives the whole variable domain DAMVIQNPRYQVTQFGKPVTLSCSQTLNHNVMYWYQQKSSQAPKLLFHYYDKDFNNEADTPDNFQSRRPNTSFCFLDIRSPGLGDTAMYLCATSRDGGSTDTQYFGPGTRLTVL.

This chain links TRBV4-3 with TRBJ1-1; TRBD1 might be the D (6 bases). The germline CDR1 and CDR2 sequences are LGHNA and YSLEER. This CDR3 contains 19 residues. V lost 1 base and J lost 0, with 21 bases in between. This CDR3 is CASSQGIGTLRWMNTEAFF. The CDR3 DNA is TGCGCCAGCAGCCAAGGGATAGGGACATTAAGGTGGATGAACACTGAAGCTTTCTTT.

Only a few counts were recorded for this clonotype. The chain links TRBV11-3 to TRBJ2-3, with D unresolved. The V gene's germline CDR1 is SGHNT and CDR2 YENEEA. CDR3 length: 15 residues. Trimming shortened V by 5 bases and J by 2 bases, and 14 bases separated the two germline ends. The CDR3 region is CASSPLPRVTDTQYF. The CDR3 DNA sequence: TGTGCCAGCAGCCCCCTTCCCCGGGTCACAGATACGCAGTATTTT.

The chain is built from TRBV6-4 and TRBJ1-2; D not certain. Germline V CDR1 and CDR2: MRHNA, SNTAGT. V was shortened by 0 bases and J by 3 bases, with 5 bases between the two germline ends. The CDR3 is 13 amino acids. The CDR3 loop is CASSDSTDYGYTF. The CDR3 nucleotides read TGTGCCAGCAGTGACTCAACAGACTATGGCTACACCTTC.

This clonotype came up a few times. The V call is TRBV4-1, the J call TRBJ2-1; the match to TRBD1 covers 10 bases. Germline loops: CDR1 MGHRA, CDR2 YSYEKL. This CDR3 contains 15 residues. Germline trimming cut 4 bases from V and 6 bases from J; bases unmatched to any gene: 6. The CDR3 region is CASSRAGTGVNEQFF. CDR3 nucleotide sequence: TGCGCCAGCAGCCGCGCCGGGACAGGGGTCAATGAGCAGTTCTTC.

This clonotype was found a few times. This chain joins TRBV30 and TRBJ1-5; D not certain. The germline gives CDR1 GTSNPN, CDR2 SVGIG (reference sequence). The CDR3 sequence is 15 residues long. The V and J ends lost 0 bases and 0 bases respectively, with 9 bases between them. CDR3 residues: CAWSVGLYSNQPQHF. Here the CDR3 DNA reads TGTGCCTGGAGTGTAGGGCTGTATAGCAATCAGCCCCAGCATTTT.

V and J are TRBV6-4 and TRBJ1-1; the match to TRBD1 covers 8 bases. Germline V gene data show CDR1 as MRHNA and CDR2 as SNTAGT. The CDR3 is made up of 14 amino acids. V trimming: 4 bases; J trimming: 3 bases; junction bases outside the gene matches: 4. The CDR3 DNA follows: TGTGCCAGCAGTGCTTCACAGGGGGACACTGAAGCTTTCTTT. Its protein product is CASSASQGDTEAFF.